This entry lists 9 T cell receptor beta chains sequenced from one sample in a study of regulatory T cells in long-lasting Graves disease. Library construction for TCR beta used iRepertoire HTBI primers and Arm-PCR of CDR3 regions. TCRdb reprocessed the multiplex PCR reads via MiXCR and lists one record per CDR3 protein. Found here are 350,000 to 450,000 distinct CDR3 sequences, under 25% of them singletons; the top ten hold less than 25%. Time point specified: persistent/refractory GD, antithyroid drugs over 5 years with positive TRAb. Following extraction of RNA from PBMCs, that RNA was used to make the TCR library. Sequences were derived from peripheral blood mononuclear cells (PBMCs), sampled when the disease was refractory, from a patient treated with antithyroid drugs. Source of these receptors: a female donor with Graves disease.

There are many counts of this clonotype. The chain combines TRBV7-2 with TRBJ2-7; D could derive from TRBD1 or TRBD2 (6 bases each). Germline assignment: CDR1 SGHTA and CDR2 FQGNSA. With 0 bases removed from V and 5 bases from J, the gap between germline ends came to 14 bases. CDR3 size: 15 residues. The CDR3 sequence is CASSLAGGRVHEQYF. The CDR3 DNA follows: TGTGCCAGCAGCTTAGCAGGGGGGCGCGTCCACGAGCAGTACTTC.

This chain links TRBV20-1 with TRBJ1-5; 10 nucleotides line up with TRBD1. CDR3 length: 15 residues. The germline V gene encodes CDR1 DFQATT and CDR2 SNEGSKA (reference sequence). V lost 5 bases and J lost 2; bases outside the gene matches: 6. This CDR3 reads CSASMTGGGNQPQHF. As DNA, the CDR3 is TGCAGTGCTTCGATGACAGGGGGCGGCAATCAGCCCCAGCATTTT.

This clonotype was counted many times. The J gene is TRBJ2-7, the V gene TRBV12-3 or TRBV12-4; D gene ambiguous. CDR3 size: 12 residues. Trimming cost V 3 bases and J 5 bases, with 8 bases left between them. The CDR3 protein is CASSFAPDEQYF. The CDR3 region has the DNA TGTGCCAGCAGTTTTGCCCCGGACGAGCAGTACTTC.

This clonotype has a handful of counts. This rearrangement joins TRBV28 to TRBJ2-4, with D unclear. The CDR3 runs 12 residues. Germline V gene sequence: CDR1 MDHEN, CDR2 SYDVKM. V gave up 2 bases and J gave up 6 bases, with 5 bases separating them. The CDR3 here is CASSLNGNIQYF. CDR3 bases: TGTGCCAGCAGTTTAAACGGAAACATTCAGTACTTC.

With respect to this clonotype: A much larger clone lies a single base off, so this may be a read error. V gene TRBV12-3 or TRBV12-4 combines with J gene TRBJ2-5, with TRBD1 matching over 8 bases. The CDR3 runs to 12 residues. Unmatched junction bases numbered 1, after V lost 5 bases and J lost 5 bases. Here the CDR3 reads CASSTGGETQYF. The CDR3 nucleotides read TGTGCCAGCAGTACAGGGGGGGAGACCCAGTACTTC.

V and J are TRBV27 and TRBJ2-7, with 7 positions matching TRBD1. Germline V gives CDR1 MNHEY, CDR2 SMNVEV (reference sequence). The CDR3 consists of 13 residues. V gave up 2 bases and J gave up 5 bases; unmatched junction bases: 3. CDR3 sequence (DNA): TGTGCCAGCAGTTTAGACAGGGCCAACGAGCAGTACTTC. Translating gives CASSLDRANEQYF.

This clonotype was counted many times. V and J are TRBV7-3 and TRBJ2-5; no definite D call. V lost 1 base and J lost 4, with 16 bases in between. The CDR3 extends over 16 amino acids. Germline CDR1 reads SGHTA; CDR2 reads FQGTGA. The CDR3, as DNA: TGTGCCAGCAGCTTAAACGGCGGTCATTCGTCAGAGACCCAGTACTTC. Translated, it gives CASSLNGGHSSETQYF.

This clonotype was seen ten or more times. The chain is built from TRBV11-2 and TRBJ2-5; D is perhaps TRBD2 (6 bases). Germline assignment: CDR1 SGHAT and CDR2 FQNNGV. Trimming stripped 5 bases from V and 5 bases from J, with 24 bases between. CDR3 size: 17 residues. DNA for the CDR3: TGTGCCAGCAGCCCACTCCGGTCGGGACTCGGCAATGAGACCCAGTACTTC. Translating gives CASSPLRSGLGNETQYF. Based on the CDR3 plus reference TRBV11-2 and TRBJ2-5, the full variable domain is EAGVAQSPRYKIIEKRQSVAFWCNPISGHATLYWYQQILGQGPKLLIQFQNNGVVDDSQLPKDRFSAERLKGVDSTLKIQPAKLEDSAVYLCASSPLRSGLGNETQYFGPGTRLLVL.

This clonotype was detected a few times. The chain recombines TRBV5-1 with TRBJ1-1; the D is unclear. The CDR3 is made up of 15 amino acids. Trimming stripped 0 bases from V and 4 bases from J, with 13 bases between. Germline V gives CDR1 SGHRS, CDR2 YFSETQ. Written as DNA, the CDR3 is TGCGCCAGCAGCTTGGTCGGGGTGCTTGGCACTGAAGCTTTCTTT. Its protein product is CASSLVGVLGTEAFF.